Below, 11 T cell receptor beta chains from the same sample are listed, as sequenced in a study of T cell changes during pregnancy in multiple sclerosis. Sequenced by immunoSEQ multiplex PCR; TCRdb stores in-frame clones only, minus some. The data contain 25,000 or so clones, 80% to 90% of them seen just once; the ten biggest clones take up 0.9% to 1.2%. This sample comprised CD4+ T cells from peripheral blood mononuclear cells, obtained in the first trimester of pregnancy. The origin of the receptors is a female donor in good health, enrolled as a control in a pregnancy study.

CDR3 DNA sequence: TGTGCCAGAAGCGGGGGGGGACAGCACAGGGGGGAGCAGTACTTC. Translated: CARSGGGQHRGEQYF. V and J are TRBV5-3 and TRBJ2-7; tentatively, D is TRBD1 (8 bases). TRBV5-3 is an ORF, and what it does is uncertain. CDR3 length: 15 amino acids. With 4 bases removed from V and 7 bases from J, the gap between germline ends came to 21 bases.

The V gene is TRBV6-5, the J gene TRBJ1-1; D is unclear. Deletions cut 4 bases from V and 4 bases from J, with 4 bases between. CDR1 and CDR2 from the germline V gene are MNHEY and SVGAGI. CDR3 length equals 11 residues. DNA of the CDR3: TGTGCCAGCAGTTCTCTCACTGAAGCTTTCTTT. As protein: CASSSLTEAFF.

The chain has TRBV2 and TRBJ2-7, with TRBD2 matching 12 bases. V trimming: 4 bases; J trimming: 1 base; junction bases outside the gene matches: 11. Germline assignment: CDR1 SNHLY and CDR2 FYNNEI. The CDR3 loop spans 18 amino acids. The CDR3 loop reads CASSALAGGLGHSYEQYF. The CDR3 DNA sequence: TGTGCCAGCAGTGCCCTAGCGGGAGGGCTAGGCCATTCCTACGAGCAGTACTTC.

The chain recombines TRBV16 with TRBJ1-2; D is unresolved. Germline CDR1 and CDR2: KGHSY and FQNENV. The length of the CDR3 is 15 residues. V shed 4 bases and J shed 2 bases, with 14 bases lying between them. The CDR3 DNA follows: TGTGCCAGCAGCCTTCGCCTAGATGGAAACTATGGCTACACCTTC. Translation: CASSLRLDGNYGYTF.

The chain links TRBV5-5 to TRBJ1-6; tentative D call: TRBD1 (5 bases). V was cut by 4 bases and J by 6 bases, with 14 bases left in between. The CDR3 spans 15 residues. Germline V gene data show CDR1 as SGHKS and CDR2 as YYEKEE (reference sequence). CDR3 residues: CASSVRGGPNSPLHF. Written as DNA, the CDR3 is TGTGCCAGCAGCGTTAGGGGAGGCCCTAATTCACCCCTCCACTTT.

The chain links TRBV5-6 to TRBJ2-1; 7 bases fit TRBD2. J was trimmed by 0 bases and V by 0 bases; bases with no gene match: 3. Germline loops: CDR1 SGHDT, CDR2 YYEEEE. The CDR3 spans 16 residues. This CDR3 reads CASSLGLADSYNEQFF. The CDR3 DNA reads TGTGCCAGCAGCTTGGGACTAGCAGACTCCTACAATGAGCAGTTCTTC.

V usage is TRBV28 and J usage is TRBJ1-3; 8 bases map to TRBD1. Trimming cost V 6 bases and J 5 bases; bases outside gene matches: 12. The CDR3 has 16 residues. Germline V gives CDR1 MDHEN, CDR2 SYDVKM. CDR3 sequence reads: CASRSWTGLHRNTIYF. The CDR3, as DNA: TGTGCCAGCAGGTCGTGGACAGGGTTGCATCGAAACACCATATATTTT.

V and J are TRBV9 and TRBJ1-1, with a possible D match to TRBD1 (5 bases). V lost 0 bases and J 4 bases, leaving 7 bases between the germline ends. CDR1 SGDLS and CDR2 YYNGEE come from the germline V gene. The CDR3 length is 13 residues. This CDR3 is CASSVGQSTEAFF. DNA for the CDR3: TGTGCCAGCAGCGTAGGACAGAGCACTGAAGCTTTCTTT.

The count of this clone is one. The chain joins TRBV5-1 to TRBJ2-5; TRBD1 matches at 8 bases. Germline V gives CDR1 SGHRS, CDR2 YFSETQ. With 2 bases clipped from V and 1 base from J, the junction kept 1 base outside the gene matches. The CDR3 sequence is 14 residues long. CDR3 sequence (DNA): TGCGCCAGCAGCTTTACAGGGGGCCAAGAGACCCAGTACTTC. It codes for CASSFTGGQETQYF.

In this sample, this clone is medium-sized. The sample carries other DNA sequences with the same CDR3. This chain joins TRBV19 and TRBJ1-1, with TRBD1 matching over 7 bases. With V trimmed by 6 bases and J by 4 bases, 8 bases remained unmatched. Germline-derived CDR1 and CDR2 are LNHDA and SQIVND (reference sequence). This CDR3 is 14 amino acids long. CDR3: CASSVQGPGTEAFF. For the CDR3, the DNA is TGTGCCAGTAGCGTACAGGGGCCTGGCACTGAAGCTTTCTTT.

The V gene is TRBV29-1, the J gene TRBJ1-2; D not certain. V gave up 6 bases and J gave up 2 bases, with 10 bases separating them. The germline V gene encodes CDR1 SQVTM and CDR2 ANQGSEA. The CDR3 length is 12 residues. The CDR3 loop reads CSVPGRNYGYTF. The CDR3 nucleotides are TGCAGCGTACCGGGGAGGAACTATGGCTACACCTTC.